A single sample is the source of the 8 T cell receptor beta chains below, sequenced in a study of cytomegalovirus exposure and HLA in healthy donors. PCR primers comprised 60 Vbeta and 13 Jbeta primers. TCRdb's table, derived via immunoSEQ multiplex PCR, lists solely in-frame clones and lacks some. The sample carries about 170,000 clones, about 80% recorded once. The specimen was PBMCs. These receptors came from a girl under 18 in good health and CMV-seropositive.

This clone is a singleton in its sample. The chain is built from TRBV5-8 and TRBJ2-1; 8 bases line up with TRBD2. V gave up 8 bases and J gave up 10 bases; unmatched junction bases: 17. CDR1 is SGHTS, CDR2 YDEGEE, per germline. CDR3 length equals 15 residues. The CDR3, as DNA: TGTGCCAGGTCTGTGAGCGGGAGAATTGCCGGCGAGCAGTTCTTC. Amino acid sequence: CARSVSGRIAGEQFF.

J is TRBJ2-7 and V is TRBV19; perhaps TRBD2 as D (5 bases). The V end lost 1 base, the J end lost 0 bases, and 10 bases lay between the germline ends. Germline V CDR1 and CDR2: LNHDA, SQIVND (reference sequence). This CDR3 region has 15 residues. Here the CDR3 reads CASSIGTPVSYEQYF. CDR3 nucleotides: TGTGCCAGTAGTATAGGGACTCCGGTCTCCTACGAGCAGTACTTC.

V and J are TRBV6-5 and TRBJ1-4; a possible D gene is TRBD1 (5 bases). The V and J ends lost 6 bases and 6 bases respectively, with 14 bases between them. The CDR3 has 14 residues. Per germline, CDR1 MNHEY and CDR2 SVGAGI. The DNA for the CDR3 is TGTGCCAGCAGCATTAGGTCCAGGGATGAAAAACTGTTTTTT. Translating gives CASSIRSRDEKLFF.

The chain is built from TRBV6-1 and TRBJ2-2, with 10 bases fitting TRBD1. The V gene end was trimmed by 3 bases and the J gene end by 4 bases; junction bases not matched to a gene: 8. The length of the CDR3 is 17 residues. The V gene's germline CDR1 is MNHNS and CDR2 SASEGT. In nucleotides, the CDR3 is TGTGCCAGCAGTGAGGACCCCGGGACAGGGGTCACCGGGGAGCTGTTTTTT. Translated: CASSEDPGTGVTGELFF.

This clone was observed a few times. The chain couples TRBV19 to TRBJ2-7; TRBD2 agrees at 7 bases. Germline CDR1 and CDR2: LNHDA and SQIVND (reference sequence). V was clipped by 5 bases and J by 0 bases; unmatched bases: 4. CDR3 length: 14 residues. CDR3 residues: CASSRPGGSYEQYF. In DNA form, the CDR3 reads TGTGCCAGTAGTCGGCCGGGGGGCTCCTACGAGCAGTACTTC.

The rearrangement joins TRBV7-9 to TRBJ1-1; 10 nucleotides agree with TRBD1. Germline V gene lookup returns CDR1 SEHNR and CDR2 FQNEAQ (reference sequence). The CDR3 loop spans 14 amino acids. The trim removed 3 bases at V and 6 bases at J, leaving 4 bases unmatched. CDR3 in DNA: TGTGCCAGCAGCTTCGGGACAGGGGAGGCTGAAGCTTTCTTT. Its translation is CASSFGTGEAEAFF.

This sequence joins TRBV6-1 and TRBJ1-5; D gene uncertain. The length of the CDR3 is 15 residues. Trimming took off 1 base at V and 1 base at J, with 8 bases between the two ends. Looked up from germline, CDR1 is MNHNS and CDR2 is SASEGT. CDR3 in DNA: TGTGCCAGCAGTGAAGATTGGGCCAGCAATCAGCCCCAGCATTTT. Amino acid sequence: CASSEDWASNQPQHF.

The chain employs TRBV19 and TRBJ1-5; D uncertain. Germline CDR1 LNHDA, CDR2 SQIVND (reference sequence). The germline V and J ends were trimmed by 6 bases and 0 bases, with 15 bases remaining between them. The CDR3 consists of 16 residues. The CDR3 bases are TGTGCCAGTAGGGACTCGGATTACGCTAGCAATCAGCCCCAGCATTTT. Protein product: CASRDSDYASNQPQHF.